This record looks at one TCR beta chain sequence and its context. These data come from a study of cytomegalovirus exposure and HLA in healthy donors. Use of 60 Vbeta and 13 Jbeta primers characterized the PCR. Measured with immunoSEQ multiplex PCR; TCRdb has only the in-frame clones, and not every one. The profile shows 60,000 to 85,000 clones, 74% of them singletons. V gave up 7 bases and J gave up 6 bases, with 12 bases separating them. Per germline, CDR1 SEHNR and CDR2 FQNEAQ (reference sequence). This CDR3 is built from 12 residues. V is TRBV7-9 and J is TRBJ1-2, with TRBD1 as a possible D gene (6 bases). The sequencing input was PBMCs. This clonotype was obtained from a human donor in good health. In DNA form, the CDR3 reads TGTGCCAGCACCCTGGACAGCGATGGCTACACCTTC. This encodes CASTLDSDGYTF.